The 32 T cell receptor beta chains given below trace back to one sample, sequenced in a study of blood T cell repertoires in COVID-19. The data were produced by immunoSEQ multiplex PCR, yet TCRdb's version contains in-frame clones alone and is incomplete. The data hold 65,000 to 80,000 clones, with over 75% observed a single time. Input material: peripheral blood. These receptors were taken from a man in his fifties or sixties with acute or convalescent COVID-19.

The chain links TRBV5-4 to TRBJ2-2; D is uncertain. Germline assignment: CDR1 SGHNT and CDR2 YYREEE (reference sequence). The CDR3 extends over 15 amino acids. Trimming removed 1 base from V and 2 bases from J, with 9 bases in between. The CDR3 here is CASSLKEQNTGELFF. DNA of the CDR3: TGTGCCAGCAGCTTGAAGGAGCAAAACACCGGGGAGCTGTTTTTT.

This clone was seen more than once but under ten times. This chain uses TRBV2 with TRBJ2-2; TRBD2 agrees at 14 bases. Looked up from germline, CDR1 is SNHLY and CDR2 is FYNNEI. The V gene end was trimmed by 0 bases and the J gene end by 5 bases; junction bases not matched to a gene: 5. The CDR3 sequence is 18 residues long. The CDR3 bases are TGTGCCAGCAGTGAAGCGGGACTAGCGGGAGTCGGTACCGGGGAGCTGTTTTTT. Translation gives CASSEAGLAGVGTGELFF.

This sequence joins TRBV6-5 and TRBJ2-7; a possible D gene is TRBD1 (6 bases). The CDR3 loop spans 14 amino acids. The ends were cut back, 2 bases at V and 2 bases at J, with 10 bases in the middle. Looked up from germline, CDR1 is MNHEY and CDR2 is SVGAGI. The CDR3 nucleotides are TGTGCCAGCAGTTACGGGGCAGGGGCCTACGAGCAGTACTTC. Translating it yields CASSYGAGAYEQYF.

The J gene is TRBJ2-1, the V gene TRBV11-2; 12 positions match TRBD2. The CDR3 runs to 15 residues. Per the germline V gene, CDR1 is SGHAT and CDR2 is FQNNGV. The J segment lost 15 bases and the V segment lost 3 bases, leaving 12 bases of the junction unmatched. CDR3 in DNA: TGTGCCAGCAGCTTTATGGGCCGACTAGCGGGAGTTCTGTTCTTC. Its protein is CASSFMGRLAGVLFF.

The chain joins TRBV3-1 (or the pseudogene TRBV3-2) to TRBJ1-4; D gene uncertain. The CDR3 covers 14 residues. The germline gives CDR1 LGHDT, CDR2 YNNKEL (reference sequence). V was shortened by 4 bases and J by 5 bases, with 11 bases between the two germline ends. The chain's CDR3 is CASSLHSENEKLFF. In DNA form, the CDR3 reads TGTGCCAGCAGCCTTCACTCCGAAAATGAAAAACTGTTTTTT.

This chain joins TRBV11-2 and TRBJ2-2; perhaps TRBD1 as D (5 bases). The CDR3 has 17 amino acids. CDR1 is SGHAT and CDR2 is FQNNGV in the germline V gene. V was trimmed by 5 bases and J by 0 bases, leaving 16 bases between them. The CDR3 region is CASSPRTTTANTGELFF. The CDR3 DNA reads TGTGCCAGCAGCCCCCGAACCACGACAGCGAACACCGGGGAGCTGTTTTTT.

This clone came up a few times. The chain employs TRBV5-6 and TRBJ1-2; a weak D match, TRBD1 (5 bases). Trimming stripped 4 bases from V and 5 bases from J, with 12 bases between. This CDR3 is 13 amino acids long. Germline V lookup: CDR1 SGHDT, CDR2 YYEEEE. The CDR3, as DNA: TGTGCCAGCAGCCAACAGGCGCTATATGGCTACACCTTC. This sequence encodes CASSQQALYGYTF.

The V call is TRBV20-1, the J call TRBJ2-5, with D unresolved. Germline CDR1 DFQATT, CDR2 SNEGSKA (reference sequence). V was shortened by 5 bases and J by 4 bases, with 8 bases between the two germline ends. The CDR3 extends over 11 amino acids. CDR3 coding DNA: TGCAGTGCTTCGACGGGAGAGACCCAGTACTTC. Translation: CSASTGETQYF.

This sequence joins TRBV28 and TRBJ2-1; no clear D. CDR3 length equals 15 residues. Germline V gene lookup returns CDR1 MDHEN and CDR2 SYDVKM. V was clipped by 8 bases and J by 0 bases, with 14 bases between them. This chain's CDR3 is CASVRSSSSYNEQFF. In DNA form, the CDR3 reads TGTGCCAGCGTAAGAAGTTCTAGCTCCTACAATGAGCAGTTCTTC.

The chain has TRBV7-9 and TRBJ1-4; 8 bases line up with TRBD1. Germline V gives CDR1 SEHNR, CDR2 FQNEAQ (reference sequence). There are 15 residues in the CDR3. After removal of 5 bases from V and 1 base from J, the junction contained 3 bases not matched to a gene. This CDR3 reads CASSRDRGTNEKLFF. The CDR3, as DNA: TGTGCCAGCAGCCGCGACAGGGGAACTAATGAAAAACTGTTTTTT.

The rearrangement uses TRBV14 and TRBJ1-1; D not certain. Per the germline V gene, CDR1 is SGHDN and CDR2 is FVKESK. The length of the CDR3 is 15 residues. V lost 0 bases, J lost 0 bases, and 8 bases lay in between. This CDR3 reads CASSQEPAVNTEAFF. DNA of the CDR3: TGTGCCAGCAGCCAAGAGCCCGCGGTGAACACTGAAGCTTTCTTT. Looking up the rest from reference TRBV14 and TRBJ1-1 gives the full variable domain: EAGVTQFPSHSVIEKGQTVTLRCDPISGHDNLYWYRRVMGKEIKFLLHFVKESKQDESGMPNNRFLAERTGGTYSTLKVQPAELEDSGVYFCASSQEPAVNTEAFFGQGTRLTVV.

This clone was observed a few times. The rearrangement links TRBV3-1 (or the pseudogene TRBV3-2) to TRBJ1-2; no reliable D call. The CDR3 totals 18 residues. Trimming stripped 1 base from V and 2 bases from J, with 20 bases between. From germline, CDR1 is LGHDT and CDR2 YNNKEL (reference sequence). CDR3 region: CASSQASGRLGLNYGYTF. The CDR3 DNA reads TGTGCCAGCAGCCAAGCGTCAGGCCGTCTTGGTTTAAACTATGGCTACACCTTC.

This clone was observed at least ten times. The chain combines TRBV6-4 with TRBJ1-1; D gene uncertain. CDR1 and CDR2 from the germline V gene are MRHNA and SNTAGT. This CDR3 has 13 amino acids. V was trimmed by 5 bases and J by 4 bases, leaving 11 bases between them. Written as DNA, the CDR3 is TGTGCCAGCAGTCCCGGGGAGGGCACTGAAGCTTTCTTT. Protein sequence: CASSPGEGTEAFF.

This clone was detected a few times. V usage is TRBV9 and J usage is TRBJ1-2; TRBD1 agrees at 8 bases. Germline V gene lookup returns CDR1 SGDLS and CDR2 YYNGEE. The CDR3 totals 15 residues. J gave up 1 base and V 3 bases, and 5 bases lay outside the gene matches. CDR3 amino acids: CASSGAGGRNYGYTF. The CDR3 nucleotides are TGTGCCAGCAGCGGGGCAGGGGGCCGTAACTATGGCTACACCTTC. The variable domain in full, completed from reference TRBV9 and TRBJ1-2, reads DSGVTQTPKHLITATGQRVTLRCSPRSGDLSVYWYQQSLDQGLQFLIQYYNGEERAKGNILERFSAQQFPDLHSELNLSSLELGDSALYFCASSGAGGRNYGYTFGSGTRLTVV.

This clone was seen more than once but under ten times. J is TRBJ2-2 and V is TRBV28; possible D gene TRBD1, 6 bases. The CDR3 contains 17 residues. The germline gives CDR1 MDHEN, CDR2 SYDVKM. V was trimmed by 6 bases and J by 4 bases, leaving 21 bases between them. Here the CDR3 DNA reads TGTGCCAGCAGAAACCTTAGGGGGTCAGAAGGCACCGGGGAGCTGTTTTTT. As protein: CASRNLRGSEGTGELFF.

The V gene is TRBV10-3, the J gene TRBJ2-7; the D is unclear. Trimming removed 2 bases at V and 4 bases at J, with 21 bases between. The V gene's germline CDR1 is ENHRY and CDR2 SYGVKD. The CDR3 is 17 residues long. The CDR3 sequence: CAISEPFAVKVKYEQYF. The CDR3 coding sequence is TGTGCCATCAGTGAGCCTTTTGCGGTTAAAGTCAAGTACGAGCAGTACTTC.

In its sample, this clone was seen once. The gene calls are TRBV27 and TRBJ2-7; TRBD1 matches 7 bases. The CDR3 has 14 amino acids. V was pared by 3 bases and J by 7 bases, with 9 bases of the junction left unmatched. Germline V lookup: CDR1 MNHEY, CDR2 SMNVEV (reference sequence). This chain's CDR3 is CASSFGQASSEQYF. CDR3 sequence (DNA): TGTGCCAGCAGTTTCGGACAGGCCTCGTCAGAGCAGTACTTC.

This clone was seen a single time. The chain couples TRBV12-3 or TRBV12-4 to TRBJ2-7, with D possibly being TRBD1 (5 bases). The ends were cut back, 3 bases at V and 4 bases at J, with 7 bases in the middle. The CDR3 totals 12 residues. The DNA for the CDR3 is TGTGCCAGCAGTTTCAGACAGTACGAGCAGTACTTC. It specifies CASSFRQYEQYF.

The chain is built from TRBV11-2 and TRBJ1-1; D is ambiguous. Germline assignment: CDR1 SGHAT and CDR2 FQNNGV. CDR3 size: 15 residues. The V end lost 0 bases, the J end lost 4 bases, and 12 bases lay between the germline ends. DNA of the CDR3: TGTGCCAGCAGCTTAGATCGGGTTTTAACCACTGAAGCTTTCTTT. As protein: CASSLDRVLTTEAFF.

This clone was picked up a small number of times. This chain links TRBV5-1 with TRBJ1-4; TRBD1 matches at 8 bases. There are 15 residues in the CDR3. V was clipped by 0 bases and J by 5 bases; unmatched bases: 3. Germline V gives CDR1 SGHRS, CDR2 YFSETQ. CDR3 bases: TGCGCCAGCAGCTTGGGACAGGGGAAAAATGAAAAACTGTTTTTT. It is translated as CASSLGQGKNEKLFF. Supplemented by reference TRBV5-1 and TRBJ1-4, the full variable domain reads KAGVTQTPRYLIKTRGQQVTLSCSPISGHRSVSWYQQTPGQGLQFLFEYFSETQRNKGNFPGRFSGRQFSNSRSEMNVSTLELGDSALYLCASSLGQGKNEKLFFGSGTQLSVL.

This chain links TRBV19 with TRBJ2-1; possibly TRBD1 for D (6 bases). The CDR3 extends over 15 amino acids. The V and J ends lost 3 bases and 0 bases respectively, with 9 bases between them. Germline V lookup: CDR1 LNHDA, CDR2 SQIVND (reference sequence). This chain's CDR3 is CASSIGQSSYNEQFF. CDR3 bases: TGTGCCAGTAGTATCGGACAGAGCTCCTACAATGAGCAGTTCTTC.

This clone has a single count. V gene TRBV19 combines with J gene TRBJ2-5; 9 bases fit TRBD1. This CDR3 contains 15 residues. Germline values: CDR1 LNHDA, CDR2 SQIVND (reference sequence). The V segment lost 6 bases and the J segment 1 base; nucleotides outside the gene matches: 6. The CDR3 sequence is CASRDRGDRQETQYF. CDR3 DNA sequence: TGTGCCAGTAGGGACAGGGGCGATCGCCAAGAGACCCAGTACTTC.

The chain links TRBV6-2 or TRBV6-3 to TRBJ2-7; TRBD2 aligns across 13 bases. The CDR3 runs 19 residues. Germline V CDR1 and CDR2: MNHEY, SVGEGT. V was clipped by 1 base and J by 0 bases; unmatched bases: 9. The CDR3: CASSYFGTSGMLGSYEQYF. The CDR3 bases are TGTGCCAGCAGTTACTTCGGGACTAGCGGGATGTTAGGCTCCTACGAGCAGTACTTC.

This rearrangement joins TRBV24-1 to TRBJ1-4; TRBD1 might be the D (5 bases). The V end was cut by 5 bases, the J end by 3 bases, with 9 bases between. Germline values: CDR1 KGHDR, CDR2 SFDVKD. The CDR3 has 14 residues. The CDR3 region is CATSGRGSNEKLFF. CDR3 nucleotide sequence: TGTGCCACCAGTGGGAGGGGATCTAATGAAAAACTGTTTTTT.

This rearrangement joins TRBV5-6 to TRBJ2-5; 8 bases are a match to TRBD1. The CDR3 runs 19 residues. Germline assignment: CDR1 SGHDT and CDR2 YYEEEE. Trimming cost V 4 bases and J 1 base; bases outside gene matches: 18. CDR3 region: CASSLGQGGGGKVQETQYF. CDR3 bases: TGTGCCAGCAGCCTCGGACAGGGCGGTGGGGGGAAAGTCCAAGAGACCCAGTACTTC. Using reference TRBV5-6 and TRBJ2-5 for the parts outside the CDR3, the full variable domain is DAGVTQSPTHLIKTRGQQVTLRCSPKSGHDTVSWYQQALGQGPQFIFQYYEEEERQRGNFPDRFSGHQFPNYSSELNVNALLLGDSALYLCASSLGQGGGGKVQETQYFGPGTRLLVL.

The V and J genes are TRBV28 and TRBJ2-3; D is perhaps TRBD1 (6 bases). The germline CDR1 and CDR2 sequences are MDHEN and SYDVKM. This CDR3 has 15 residues. Trimming shortened V by 3 bases and J by 2 bases, and 12 bases separated the two germline ends. In DNA form, the CDR3 reads TGTGCCAGCAGTTTGCCTACAGGGCACACAGATACGCAGTATTTT. Amino acids: CASSLPTGHTDTQYF.

This clone was counted a few times. The chain carries TRBV5-1 and TRBJ2-7, with TRBD1 matching 12 bases. The ends lost 4 bases at V and 6 bases at J; junction bases unmatched: 11. The CDR3 is made up of 16 amino acids. Germline V gene data show CDR1 as SGHRS and CDR2 as YFSETQ. The CDR3, as DNA: TGCGCCAGCAGCCGAGATTCTGGGACAGGGGGCATCGAGCAGTACTTC. Its protein is CASSRDSGTGGIEQYF.

The J gene is TRBJ1-1, the V gene TRBV6-1; 8 bases are shared with TRBD1. CDR3 length equals 18 residues. The J segment lost 2 bases and the V segment lost 2 bases, leaving 13 bases of the junction unmatched. The germline V gene has CDR1 MNHNS and CDR2 SASEGT. The CDR3, as DNA: TGTGCCAGCAGTGAACGGACAGGGCGTGGGTGGGAAAACACTGAAGCTTTCTTT. It is translated as CASSERTGRGWENTEAFF.

This chain connects TRBV9 to TRBJ1-6; D not resolved. V dropped 3 bases and J dropped 9 bases, with 7 bases sitting between them. This CDR3 comprises 12 residues. CDR1 is SGDLS, CDR2 YYNGEE, per germline. The DNA for the CDR3 is TGTGCCAGCAGCGAAACTGGTTCACCCCTCCACTTT. Its protein is CASSETGSPLHF.

The chain joins TRBV2 to TRBJ1-4; TRBD1 matches 7 bases. Trimming at V came to 11 bases and at J to 8 bases, leaving 8 bases not matched to a gene. Germline V gives CDR1 SNHLY, CDR2 FYNNEI. This CDR3 region has 12 residues. The CDR3 region is CAGGTAREKLFF. CDR3 in DNA: TGTGCCGGAGGGACAGCAAGAGAAAAACTGTTTTTT. The whole variable domain, filled in from reference TRBV2 and TRBJ1-4, reads EPEVTQTPSHQVTQMGQEVILRCVPISNHLYFYWYRQILGQKVEFLVSFYNNEISEKSEIFDDQFSVERPDGSNFTLKIRSTKLEDSAMYFCAGGTAREKLFFGSGTQLSVL.

The chain's CDR3 is CASKESGSSYGYTF. CDR3 sequence (DNA): TGTGCCAGCAAGGAGTCAGGGTCATCCTATGGCTACACCTTC. This chain links TRBV28 with TRBJ1-2, with D tentatively TRBD1 (5 bases). The germline CDR1 and CDR2 sequences are MDHEN and SYDVKM. V lost 7 bases and J lost 4, with 16 bases in between. The CDR3 contains 14 residues.

V gene TRBV29-1 combines with J gene TRBJ1-1; maybe TRBD1 (6 bases). CDR3 size: 14 residues. Trimming shortened V by 3 bases and J by 5 bases, and 16 bases separated the two germline ends. Germline lookup yields CDR1 SQVTM and CDR2 ANQGSEA. The CDR3 reads CSVDLPGGRTEAFF. CDR3 in DNA: TGCAGCGTTGACTTGCCGGGGGGCCGGACTGAAGCTTTCTTT.